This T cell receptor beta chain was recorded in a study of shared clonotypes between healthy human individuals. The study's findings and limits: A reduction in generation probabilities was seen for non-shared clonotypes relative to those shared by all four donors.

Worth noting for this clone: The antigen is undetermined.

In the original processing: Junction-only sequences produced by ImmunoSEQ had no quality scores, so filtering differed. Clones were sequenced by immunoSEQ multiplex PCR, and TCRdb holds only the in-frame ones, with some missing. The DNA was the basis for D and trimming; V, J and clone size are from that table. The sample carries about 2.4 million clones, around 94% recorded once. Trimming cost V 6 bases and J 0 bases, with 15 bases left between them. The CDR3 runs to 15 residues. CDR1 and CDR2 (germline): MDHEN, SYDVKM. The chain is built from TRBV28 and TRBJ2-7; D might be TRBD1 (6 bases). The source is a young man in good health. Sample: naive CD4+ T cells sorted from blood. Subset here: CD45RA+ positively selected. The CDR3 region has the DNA TGTGCCAGCAGCCTGACAGGCCCGACCTCCTACGAGCAGTACTTC. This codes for CASSLTGPTSYEQYF.